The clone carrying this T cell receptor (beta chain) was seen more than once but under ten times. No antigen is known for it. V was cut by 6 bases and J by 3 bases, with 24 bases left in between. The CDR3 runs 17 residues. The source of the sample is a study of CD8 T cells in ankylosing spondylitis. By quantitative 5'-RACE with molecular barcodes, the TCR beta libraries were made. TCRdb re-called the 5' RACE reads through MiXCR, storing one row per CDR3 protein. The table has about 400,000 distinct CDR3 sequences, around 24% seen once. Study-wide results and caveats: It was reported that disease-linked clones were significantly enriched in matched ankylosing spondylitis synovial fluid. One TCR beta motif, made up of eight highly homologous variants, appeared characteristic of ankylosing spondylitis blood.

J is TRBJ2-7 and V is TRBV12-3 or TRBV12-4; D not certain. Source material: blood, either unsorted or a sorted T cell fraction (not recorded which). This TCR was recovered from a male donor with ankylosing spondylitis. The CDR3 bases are TGTGCCAGCAGCGCGCAAAGCCAGGAAGGGTTCCTCTACGAGCAGTACTTC. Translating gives CASSAQSQEGFLYEQYF.